The table lists the clone carrying this T cell receptor (beta chain) with many counts. Its antigen is still unknown. The germline V gene encodes CDR1 LNHDA and CDR2 SQIVND (reference sequence). Trimming at V came to 3 bases and at J to 7 bases, leaving 5 bases not matched to a gene. The CDR3 spans 14 residues. Regions amplified from RNA transcripts were the TCR beta CDR3 regions. When the TCR CDR3 underwent first-round RT-PCR, the HTBI primer set was used. TCRdb re-derived calls from the multiplex PCR reads in MiXCR, one entry per CDR3 protein. The sample includes approximately 710,000 distinct CDR3 sequences, around 15% seen only once; the top ten take roughly 15%. This record belongs to a study of T cells in Graves' hyperthyroidism and ophthalmopathy. Points from the study as a whole: Among thyroid clonotypes expanded above 0.001, most also appeared in blood.

It was considered stable Graves' hyperthyroidism when ophthalmopathy did not progress within 18 months. The sample was blood. The sequence came from a man over 45 with Graves' hyperthyroidism. This rearrangement joins TRBV19 to TRBJ1-5; 8 bases fit TRBD1. The CDR3 protein is CASSIRTGPQPQHF. CDR3 nucleotide sequence: TGTGCCAGTAGTATTCGGACAGGGCCACAGCCCCAGCATTTT.